This T cell receptor (beta chain) was identified during a study of T cells after yellow fever vaccination. Germline CDR1 reads SGHRS; CDR2 reads YFSETQ. The CDR3 sequence is 12 residues long. With V trimmed by 8 bases and J by 6 bases, 6 bases remained unmatched. This clonotype was observed a few times. MiXCR was run by TCRdb on the 5' RACE reads, yielding one entry per CDR3 protein. The table includes over 300,000 distinct CDR3 sequences, roughly 4.3% detected once. This clonotype was sampled from a man aged 18 to 29 who received the YFV17D yellow fever vaccine. The input for sequencing was PBMCs, taken 5 days after the yellow fever booster vaccination. The chain uses TRBV5-1 and TRBJ1-2, with TRBD1 matching 8 bases. As DNA, the CDR3 is TGCGCCAGTACGACAGGGGTGGATGGCTACACCTTC. The encoded protein is CASTTGVDGYTF.